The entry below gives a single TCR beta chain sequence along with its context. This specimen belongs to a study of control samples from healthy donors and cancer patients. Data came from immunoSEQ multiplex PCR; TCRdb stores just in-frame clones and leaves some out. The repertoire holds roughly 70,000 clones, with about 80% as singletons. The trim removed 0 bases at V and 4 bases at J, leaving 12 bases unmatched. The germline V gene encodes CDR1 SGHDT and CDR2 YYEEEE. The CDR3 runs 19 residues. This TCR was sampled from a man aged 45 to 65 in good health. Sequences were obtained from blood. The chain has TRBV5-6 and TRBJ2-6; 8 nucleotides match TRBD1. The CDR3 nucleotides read TGTGCCAGCAGCTTGGAGGTCGGCAGGGGGCGGGCCGGGGCCAACGTCCTGACTTTC. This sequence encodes CASSLEVGRGRAGANVLTF.